This TCR beta chain was retrieved from a study of naive and memory T cell subsets. This clonotype has at least ten counts. Its specificity is unknown. Germline values: CDR1 SGHTA, CDR2 FQGNSA. V lost 4 bases to trimming and J lost 4 bases; unmatched junction nucleotides: 8. CDR3 length equals 15 residues. Two oligonucleotides, mixed equimolar, formed the beta constant-region primer covering TRBC1 and TRBC2. Four rounds of PCR amplified the ligated cDNA using nested alpha and beta constant-region primers plus SP2. TCRdb recomputed calls from the UMI-ligation and nested PCR reads with MiXCR, one row per CDR3 protein. The sample shows over 100,000 distinct CDR3 sequences, 36% of them seen only once. CD4 T cells were positively selected, then CD8 T cells from the CD4-negative fraction. Cells stained for CD3, CD4, CD8, CD45RA, CD27 and viability were sorted into four CD45RA/CD27 subsets. Study-wide results and limits: TCR counts from RNA may reflect activation-linked expression changes. Between naive and memory subsets, TCR abundance power law exponents differed.

Sequencing used central memory CD4+ T cells from blood. The source is a human donor in good health. The chain links TRBV7-2 to TRBJ2-7; 9 bases line up with TRBD1. CDR3 protein: CASSSNRDRVYEQYF. The CDR3 nucleotides are TGTGCCAGCAGCTCCAACCGGGACAGGGTTTACGAGCAGTACTTC.